This passage covers 30 T cell receptor beta chains from one sample sequenced in a study of OX40 agonist ivuxolimab in advanced cancers. Generated by immunoSEQ multiplex PCR, the TCRdb table keeps only in-frame clones and is missing some. The repertoire holds 100,000 to 150,000 clones, with about 93% as singletons. The specimen was CD4+ or CD8+ T cells sorted from blood, collected in a trial of the OX40 agonist ivuxolimab. These receptors were obtained from an adult with an advanced solid tumor such as melanoma, head and neck, liver or kidney cancer.

The gene calls are TRBV28 and TRBJ1-1; TRBD1 aligns across 7 bases. The CDR3 is 14 amino acids. The germline CDR1 and CDR2 sequences are MDHEN and SYDVKM. With V trimmed by 4 bases and J by 0 bases, 2 bases remained unmatched. The CDR3 loop is CASSSTGLNTEAFF. DNA for the CDR3: TGTGCCAGCAGTTCGACAGGGTTGAACACTGAAGCTTTCTTT. The full variable domain, completed using reference TRBV28 and TRBJ1-1, is DVKVTQSSRYLVKRTGEKVFLECVQDMDHENMFWYRQDPGLGLRLIYFSYDVKMKEKGDIPEGYSVSREKKERFSLILESASTNQTSMYLCASSSTGLNTEAFFGQGTRLTVV.

The CDR3 coding sequence is TGTGCCAGCAGCCCGGGACTAGCGTACAATGAGCAGTTCTTC. This codes for CASSPGLAYNEQFF. The chain carries TRBV6-5 and TRBJ2-1, with 10 bases matching TRBD2. The germline gives CDR1 MNHEY, CDR2 SVGAGI. The J segment lost 4 bases and the V segment lost 6 bases, leaving 3 bases of the junction unmatched. The CDR3 has 14 amino acids.

This chain links TRBV29-1 with TRBJ1-4, with TRBD1 matching 7 bases. The CDR3 runs 13 residues. J lost 4 bases, V lost 6 bases, and 5 bases had no gene match. Germline-derived CDR1 and CDR2 are SQVTM and ANQGSEA. The CDR3 here is CSVLQGNNEKLFF. The CDR3 DNA sequence: TGCAGCGTACTACAGGGGAATAATGAAAAACTGTTTTTT.

V is TRBV6-1 and J is TRBJ2-3; 8 positions agree with TRBD2. Germline V gene lookup returns CDR1 MNHNS and CDR2 SASEGT. The CDR3 spans 14 residues. V dropped 7 bases and J dropped 1; count of bases not matched to a gene: 4. The CDR3 nucleotides are TGTGCCAGCAAGGCAGCGGGGGGCACAGATACGCAGTATTTT. Its protein is CASKAAGGTDTQYF.

This chain joins TRBV28 and TRBJ2-7, with TRBD2 matching over 9 bases. Unmatched junction bases numbered 14, after V lost 5 bases and J lost 0 bases. Germline CDR1 MDHEN, CDR2 SYDVKM. The CDR3 runs 18 residues. This CDR3 is CASSPARGGRGFSYEQYF. CDR3 coding DNA: TGTGCCAGCAGTCCCGCTCGTGGCGGGAGGGGTTTCTCCTACGAGCAGTACTTC. Drawing the rest from reference TRBV28 and TRBJ2-7, the complete variable domain is DVKVTQSSRYLVKRTGEKVFLECVQDMDHENMFWYRQDPGLGLRLIYFSYDVKMKEKGDIPEGYSVSREKKERFSLILESASTNQTSMYLCASSPARGGRGFSYEQYFGPGTRLTVT.

The V and J genes are TRBV7-9 and TRBJ2-3, with 9 bases fitting TRBD1. The CDR3 has 16 residues. Trimming at V came to 5 bases and at J to 5 bases, leaving 11 bases not matched to a gene. The germline gives CDR1 SEHNR, CDR2 FQNEAQ (reference sequence). The CDR3 DNA reads TGTGCCAGCAGCCCGCACCGGGACAGGGCGGGAGATACGCAGTATTTT. As protein: CASSPHRDRAGDTQYF.

J is TRBJ2-2 and V is TRBV6-4; possibly TRBD1 or TRBD2 for D (6 bases each). Germline CDR1 is MRHNA and CDR2 is SNTAGT. The CDR3 spans 14 residues. V lost 0 bases and J 5 bases, leaving 7 bases between the germline ends. CDR3: CASSDSGGTGELFF. CDR3 nucleotide sequence: TGTGCCAGCAGTGACTCAGGGGGGACCGGGGAGCTGTTTTTT.

The CDR3 protein is CASSIARGEKLFF. DNA of the CDR3: TGTGCCAGTAGTATAGCCAGGGGCGAAAAACTGTTTTTT. The J gene is TRBJ1-4, the V gene TRBV19, with D possibly being TRBD1 (6 bases). The CDR3 is 13 residues long. Germline V gene lookup returns CDR1 LNHDA and CDR2 SQIVND (reference sequence). Trimming stripped 1 base from V and 8 bases from J, with 8 bases between.

This clone was picked up one time. The genes are TRBV28 and TRBJ2-5; tentative D call: TRBD1 (5 bases). With 1 base removed from V and 4 bases from J, the gap between germline ends came to 10 bases. The CDR3 totals 14 residues. CDR1 is MDHEN and CDR2 is SYDVKM in the germline V gene. CDR3 in amino acids: CASSLSGRPETQYF. The CDR3 DNA reads TGTGCCAGCAGTTTATCAGGGCGGCCAGAGACCCAGTACTTC.

This chain links TRBV1 with TRBJ2-1. TRBV1 constitutes a pseudogene. This CDR3 is built from 17 residues. The CDR3 is CTSSQDLGPCSYNEQFF. As DNA, the CDR3 is TGCACCAGCAGCCAAGACCTCGGCCCTTGCTCTTACAATGAGCAGTTCTTC.

The rearrangement joins TRBV7-2 to TRBJ1-2; unclear D gene. CDR3 size: 12 residues. The V end lost 5 bases, the J end lost 8 bases, and 12 bases lay between the germline ends. CDR1 and CDR2 (germline): SGHTA, FQGNSA. CDR3 loop: CASSPGPGGYTF. The DNA of the CDR3 is TGTGCCAGCAGCCCGGGCCCGGGAGGCTACACCTTC.

V and J are TRBV5-4 and TRBJ1-2; D gene ambiguous. CDR1 SGHNT and CDR2 YYREEE come from the germline V gene (reference sequence). The V end lost 1 base, the J end lost 0 bases, and 4 bases lay between the germline ends. This CDR3 has 13 amino acids. CDR3 amino acids: CASSLTANYGYTF. For the CDR3, the DNA is TGTGCCAGCAGCTTGACAGCTAACTATGGCTACACCTTC.

This chain links TRBV7-6 with TRBJ2-5; 10 bases match TRBD1. The germline gives CDR1 SGHVS, CDR2 FNYEAQ. CDR3 length equals 11 residues. The CDR3 is CARGTGDNQYF. CDR3 bases: TGTGCTAGGGGGACAGGGGACAACCAGTACTTC.

The chain couples TRBV5-1 to TRBJ2-7; the match to TRBD2 covers 9 bases. There are 15 residues in the CDR3. With 2 bases clipped from V and 2 bases from J, the junction kept 5 bases outside the gene matches. Germline CDR1 and CDR2: SGHRS and YFSETQ. CDR3 nucleotides: TGCGCCAGCAGCTTTGGAGCGGGGGGCGCCTACGAGCAGTACTTC. It encodes CASSFGAGGAYEQYF. Drawing the rest from reference TRBV5-1 and TRBJ2-7, the complete variable domain is KAGVTQTPRYLIKTRGQQVTLSCSPISGHRSVSWYQQTPGQGLQFLFEYFSETQRNKGNFPGRFSGRQFSNSRSEMNVSTLELGDSALYLCASSFGAGGAYEQYFGPGTRLTVT.

This chain connects TRBV7-9 to TRBJ2-1; TRBD2 matches 7 bases. The CDR3 has 13 residues. Trimming removed 4 bases from V and 9 bases from J; junction bases left unmatched: 6. From germline, CDR1 is SEHNR and CDR2 FQNEAQ (reference sequence). CDR3 sequence: CASSWEGRGEQFF. The CDR3 region has the DNA TGTGCCAGCAGCTGGGAGGGCCGCGGTGAGCAGTTCTTC.

V is TRBV7-2 and J is TRBJ1-5; D is perhaps TRBD1 (5 bases). V shed 0 bases and J shed 4 bases, with 7 bases lying between them. This CDR3 spans 14 amino acids. Per germline, CDR1 SGHTA and CDR2 FQGNSA. CDR3 protein: CASSLAQGNQPQHF. The CDR3 nucleotides read TGTGCCAGCAGCTTAGCGCAGGGAAATCAGCCCCAGCATTTT. The variable domain in full, with the rest retrieved from reference TRBV7-2 and TRBJ1-5, is GAGVSQSPSNKVTEKGKDVELRCDPISGHTALYWYRQSLGQGLEFLIYFQGNSAPDKSGLPSDRFSAERTGGSVSTLTIQRTQQEDSAVYLCASSLAQGNQPQHFGDGTRLSIL.

The rearrangement links TRBV4-1 to TRBJ2-5; D uncertain. V dropped 4 bases and J dropped 3 bases, with 12 bases sitting between them. Per germline, CDR1 MGHRA and CDR2 YSYEKL. This CDR3 is 14 amino acids long. The CDR3 spells CASSPAPTEETQYF. Written as DNA, the CDR3 is TGCGCCAGCAGCCCCGCCCCGACGGAAGAGACCCAGTACTTC.

With regard to this clone: A junction end diverges from the germline sequence, so it may reflect a read error. The chain is built from TRBV27 and TRBJ2-1, with D possibly TRBD1 on 8 matching bases. Germline V CDR1 and CDR2: MNHEY, SMNVEV (reference sequence). CDR3 size: 17 residues. CDR3 DNA sequence: TGTGCCAGCAGTTCCAGGACAGGGAGGGTCCTATACACTGAGCAGTTCTTC. Translation gives CASSSRTGRVLYTEQFF.

The V and J genes are TRBV6-1 and TRBJ1-6; D is undetermined. The CDR3 runs 14 residues. V was trimmed by 3 bases and J by 2 bases, leaving 5 bases between them. Looked up from germline, CDR1 is MNHNS and CDR2 is SASEGT. The CDR3 here is CASSDRTYNSPLHF. CDR3 nucleotides: TGTGCCAGCAGTGACAGGACCTATAATTCACCCCTCCACTTT.

CDR3 DNA: TGTGCCAGCAGCTTGTATTCCAGACGGGGGAACACTGAAGCTTTCTTT. As protein: CASSLYSRRGNTEAFF. The rearrangement links TRBV5-6 to TRBJ1-1; no reliable D call. Germline CDR1 and CDR2: SGHDT and YYEEEE. V gave up 1 base and J gave up 1 base, with 14 bases separating them. The CDR3 consists of 16 residues.

The rearrangement uses TRBV2 and TRBJ2-7; the D gene is possibly TRBD1 (6 bases). V lost 7 bases, J lost 7 bases, and 14 bases lay in between. Germline loops: CDR1 SNHLY, CDR2 FYNNEI. The CDR3 is 12 amino acids. The CDR3 is CASTGDTWEQYF. The DNA of the CDR3 is TGTGCCAGCACAGGGGACACCTGGGAGCAGTACTTC.

The chain links TRBV7-9 to TRBJ2-7; 12 nucleotides match TRBD2. Germline V lookup: CDR1 SEHNR, CDR2 FQNEAQ (reference sequence). J gave up 5 bases and V 5 bases, and 10 bases lay outside the gene matches. This CDR3 has 16 residues. The CDR3 bases are TGTGCCAGCAGCCTCTTACGGACTAGCGGGAAGGACGAGCAGTACTTC. Encoded protein: CASSLLRTSGKDEQYF. The full variable domain, with the rest looked up from reference TRBV7-9 and TRBJ2-7, is DTGVSQNPRHKITKRGQNVTFRCDPISEHNRLYWYRQTLGQGPEFLTYFQNEAQLEKSRLLSDRFSAERPKGSFSTLEIQRTEQGDSAMYLCASSLLRTSGKDEQYFGPGTRLTVT.

The chain combines TRBV5-1 with TRBJ1-6, with 9 bases identical to TRBD1. After removal of 5 bases from V and 7 bases from J, the junction contained 7 bases not matched to a gene. Germline values: CDR1 SGHRS, CDR2 YFSETQ. This CDR3 region has 15 residues. The CDR3 sequence is CASRQTTGGNSPLHF. The CDR3, as DNA: TGCGCCAGCAGACAAACGACAGGGGGGAATTCACCCCTCCACTTT. The full variable domain, completed using reference TRBV5-1 and TRBJ1-6, is KAGVTQTPRYLIKTRGQQVTLSCSPISGHRSVSWYQQTPGQGLQFLFEYFSETQRNKGNFPGRFSGRQFSNSRSEMNVSTLELGDSALYLCASRQTTGGNSPLHFGNGTRLTVT.

This clone is a singleton in its sample. This chain joins TRBV7-9 and TRBJ2-5; D is possibly TRBD2 (6 bases). The germline V gene encodes CDR1 SEHNR and CDR2 FQNEAQ (reference sequence). CDR3 length equals 14 residues. The germline V and J ends were trimmed by 2 bases and 5 bases, with 12 bases remaining between them. The CDR3 coding sequence is TGTGCCAGCAGCTTAAACGGGGGTGCGGAGACCCAGTACTTC. Its protein is CASSLNGGAETQYF.

The chain combines TRBV28 with TRBJ2-2; tentative D call: TRBD2 (6 bases). Germline V gene lookup returns CDR1 MDHEN and CDR2 SYDVKM. The CDR3 covers 16 residues. The V gene lost 2 bases and the J gene lost 5 bases, with 15 bases spanning the gap. Here the CDR3 DNA reads TGTGCCAGCAGTTTAGCAGGGAGGACGCGGACCGGGGAGCTGTTTTTT. As protein: CASSLAGRTRTGELFF.

This clone was recorded once. The J gene is TRBJ2-2, the V gene TRBV5-4; D is perhaps TRBD1 (5 bases). V shed 4 bases and J shed 2 bases, with 12 bases lying between them. Germline loops: CDR1 SGHNT, CDR2 YYREEE (reference sequence). The CDR3 has 15 residues. This CDR3 reads CASSDRQRNTGELFF. CDR3 DNA sequence: TGTGCCAGCAGCGATAGACAGCGCAACACCGGGGAGCTGTTTTTT.

This chain joins TRBV18 and TRBJ1-1, with D maybe TRBD1 (6 bases). Germline V gene lookup returns CDR1 KGHSH and CDR2 LQKENI. The CDR3 has 16 amino acids. The ends were cut back, 2 bases at V and 0 bases at J, with 13 bases in the middle. The CDR3 here is CASSPGGGRLNTEAFF. The CDR3 DNA reads as TGTGCCAGCTCACCAGGGGGGGGGCGTTTGAACACTGAAGCTTTCTTT. Full variable domain (outside the CDR3, taken from reference TRBV18 and TRBJ1-1): NAGVMQNPRHLVRRRGQEARLRCSPMKGHSHVYWYRQLPEEGLKFMVYLQKENIIDESGMPKERFSAEFPKEGPSILRIQQVVRGDSAAYFCASSPGGGRLNTEAFFGQGTRLTVV.

The V call is TRBV12-5, the J call TRBJ2-7; D unclear. Germline CDR1 LGHNT, CDR2 FRNRAP. This CDR3 comprises 12 residues. Trimming cost V 5 bases and J 6 bases, with 11 bases left between them. The CDR3 nucleotides read TGTGCTAGTGGTACCTCCACGTCCGAGCAGTACTTC. Protein: CASGTSTSEQYF. The variable domain in full, with the rest retrieved from reference TRBV12-5 and TRBJ2-7, is DARVTQTPRHKVTEMGQEVTMRCQPILGHNTVFWYRQTMMQGLELLAYFRNRAPLDDSGMPKDRFSAEMPDATLATLKIQPSEPRDSAVYFCASGTSTSEQYFGPGTRLTVT.

The V gene is TRBV5-1, the J gene TRBJ1-1; D is perhaps TRBD1 (6 bases). CDR1 SGHRS and CDR2 YFSETQ come from the germline V gene. The CDR3 length is 15 residues. Trimming took off 0 bases at V and 1 base at J, with 10 bases between the two ends. In DNA form, the CDR3 reads TGCGCCAGCAGCTTGGAGGGGGGACGGAACACTGAAGCTTTCTTT. It yields the protein CASSLEGGRNTEAFF.

The rearrangement uses TRBV18 and TRBJ2-5, with D uncertain. Germline CDR1 is KGHSH and CDR2 is LQKENI. Trimming removed 3 bases from V and 3 bases from J, with 8 bases in between. The CDR3 consists of 13 residues. CDR3: CASSPPNKETQYF. In DNA, the CDR3 is TGTGCCAGCTCACCGCCTAACAAAGAGACCCAGTACTTC. Full variable domain (outside the CDR3, taken from reference TRBV18 and TRBJ2-5): NAGVMQNPRHLVRRRGQEARLRCSPMKGHSHVYWYRQLPEEGLKFMVYLQKENIIDESGMPKERFSAEFPKEGPSILRIQQVVRGDSAAYFCASSPPNKETQYFGPGTRLLVL.